These 24 T cell receptor beta chains were sequenced from one sample in a study of Graves' ophthalmopathy and Graves' hyperthyroidism. Amplified material comprised TCR beta CDR3 regions derived from RNA transcripts. RT-PCR in the first round used HTBI primers; a second-round multiplex PCR followed. MiXCR was run by TCRdb on the multiplex PCR reads, yielding one entry per CDR3 protein. The sample consists of about 1.1 million distinct CDR3 sequences, approximately 35% of them appearing once. Sequencing used peripheral blood or thyroid tissue (not recorded which). The receptors originated from an adult man with Graves' hyperthyroidism.

This clonotype was observed once. The chain has TRBV25-1 and TRBJ1-6; D not certain. The CDR3 runs 14 residues. Trimming cost V 6 bases and J 7 bases, with 13 bases left between them. In germline, CDR1 is MGHDK, CDR2 SYGVNS. The CDR3 DNA is TGTGCCAGCAGCGTGTGGACGGCCAATTCACCCCTCCACTTT. As protein: CASSVWTANSPLHF. Drawing the rest from reference TRBV25-1 and TRBJ1-6, the complete variable domain is EADIYQTPRYLVIGTGKKITLECSQTMGHDKMYWYQQDPGMELHLIHYSYGVNSTEKGDLSSESTVSRIRTEHFPLTLESARPSHTSQYLCASSVWTANSPLHFGNGTRLTVT.

This clonotype turned up a few times. The V gene is TRBV18, the J gene TRBJ2-7; perhaps TRBD1 as D (6 bases). The germline V gene encodes CDR1 KGHSH and CDR2 LQKENI. The V and J ends lost 3 bases and 1 base respectively, with 10 bases between them. The CDR3 covers 14 residues. CDR3 sequence (DNA): TGTGCCAGCTCACCCGAGGACAGTTCCTACGAGCAGTACTTC. Translation: CASSPEDSSYEQYF.

The V gene is TRBV25-1, the J gene TRBJ1-5; TRBD1 is a possible D gene (6 bases). This CDR3 has 15 residues. V was shortened by 2 bases and J by 11 bases, with 19 bases between the two germline ends. The germline V gene encodes CDR1 MGHDK and CDR2 SYGVNS. CDR3 sequence (DNA): TGTGCCAGCAGTGAAGCGCGGGGGGCGCCGGGGTCCCAGCATTTT. Translation gives CASSEARGAPGSQHF.

This clonotype was counted at least ten times. The chain joins TRBV20-1 to TRBJ2-5; no clear D. The CDR3 is 14 amino acids. The V end lost 5 bases, the J end lost 2 bases, and 15 bases lay between the germline ends. Germline loops: CDR1 DFQATT, CDR2 SNEGSKA (reference sequence). The CDR3 loop is CSAGPSDTQETQYF. The CDR3 bases are TGCAGTGCTGGACCCTCCGACACGCAAGAGACCCAGTACTTC.

This sequence joins TRBV25-1 and TRBJ2-7; either TRBD1 or TRBD2 may supply D (5 bases each). Germline-derived CDR1 and CDR2 are MGHDK and SYGVNS. V lost 3 bases, J lost 3 bases, and 12 bases lay in between. CDR3 size: 14 residues. The CDR3 bases are TGTGCCAGCAGTGACGGGGCTAGGGGCTACGAGCAGTACTTC. It yields the protein CASSDGARGYEQYF.

This clonotype was seen a few times. The V gene is TRBV4-3, the J gene TRBJ2-7; 7 bases align to TRBD2. Germline V gene data show CDR1 as LGHNA and CDR2 as YSLEER. The CDR3 has 14 amino acids. The V segment lost 3 bases and the J segment 5 bases; nucleotides outside the gene matches: 7. CDR3 residues: CASSQYQRGDEQYF. For the CDR3, the DNA is TGCGCCAGCAGCCAGTACCAACGGGGGGACGAGCAGTACTTC.

Regarding this clonotype: The junction differs from germline at one of its ends, possibly a read error. V and J are TRBV10-3 and TRBJ2-7; no firm D call. The length of the CDR3 is 13 residues. CDR1 ENHRY and CDR2 SYGVKD come from the germline V gene. CDR3 sequence reads: CASSETHLYEQYF. CDR3 in DNA: TGTGCCAGCAGTGAAACACATCTCTACGAGCAGTACTTC.

This clonotype was seen many times. This chain joins TRBV7-8 and TRBJ2-2, with 8 bases fitting TRBD1. Germline CDR1 reads SGHVS; CDR2 reads FQNEAQ. V was clipped by 5 bases and J by 6 bases; unmatched bases: 11. The CDR3 contains 16 residues. The CDR3 is CASSGGQGGVAGELFF. The CDR3 region has the DNA TGTGCCAGCAGCGGAGGACAGGGCGGCGTCGCCGGGGAGCTGTTTTTT.

This clonotype appeared many times. The chain carries TRBV7-2 and TRBJ2-5; 7 bases line up with TRBD1. The CDR3 has 14 amino acids. CDR1 is SGHTA, CDR2 FQGNSA, per germline. V lost 5 bases to trimming and J lost 5 bases; unmatched junction nucleotides: 8. The CDR3 sequence is CASSPPGQYETQYF. In nucleotides, the CDR3 is TGTGCCAGCAGCCCGCCGGGACAGTACGAGACCCAGTACTTC.

This clonotype was found a few times. This chain connects TRBV7-8 to TRBJ1-5; 8 bases are shared with TRBD1. V trimming: 5 bases; J trimming: 3 bases; junction bases outside the gene matches: 9. The CDR3 has 16 amino acids. Germline CDR1 SGHVS, CDR2 FQNEAQ. The CDR3 DNA sequence: TGTGCCAGCAGCAGAGGACAGGGATCCCTCAATCAGCCCCAGCATTTT. The encoded protein is CASSRGQGSLNQPQHF. Drawing the rest from reference TRBV7-8 and TRBJ1-5, the complete variable domain is GAGVSQSPRYKVAKRGQDVALRCDPISGHVSLFWYQQALGQGPEFLTYFQNEAQLDKSGLPSDRFFAERPEGSVSTLKIQRTQQEDSAVYLCASSRGQGSLNQPQHFGDGTRLSIL.

Many counts were recorded for this clonotype. The chain is built from TRBV14 and TRBJ1-5; D gene uncertain. Trimming took off 4 bases at V and 3 bases at J, with 10 bases between the two ends. This CDR3 region has 14 residues. Germline CDR1 reads SGHDN; CDR2 reads FVKESK. The CDR3 sequence: CASSLSNDNQPQHF. DNA of the CDR3: TGTGCCAGCAGCCTGAGTAACGACAATCAGCCCCAGCATTTT.

V is TRBV29-1 and J is TRBJ1-2; D possibly corresponds to TRBD1 (5 bases). The CDR3 totals 16 residues. Germline-derived CDR1 and CDR2 are SQVTM and ANQGSEA. With 3 bases removed from V and 5 bases from J, the gap between germline ends came to 22 bases. The CDR3 sequence is CSVDSVDTALGYGYTF. CDR3 DNA: TGCAGCGTTGATTCCGTGGACACCGCCCTGGGTTATGGCTACACCTTC.

The CDR3 region has the DNA TGTGCCAGCAGCTTAGGGACAGGACACTATGGCTACACCTTC. Translating gives CASSLGTGHYGYTF. This chain links TRBV7-6 with TRBJ1-2; 7 nucleotides line up with TRBD1. Germline lookup yields CDR1 SGHVS and CDR2 FNYEAQ. V lost 1 base, J lost 3 bases, and 2 bases stayed unmatched. The CDR3 sequence is 14 residues long.

This clonotype was counted a single time. The chain links TRBV10-3 to TRBJ2-5; 11 bases align to TRBD2. Per the germline V gene, CDR1 is ENHRY and CDR2 is SYGVKD. The CDR3 runs 16 residues. Losses at the gene ends were 4 bases for V and 5 bases for J; bases not matched to a gene: 9. In nucleotides, the CDR3 is TGTGCCATCAGTGCCCGAACTAGCGGGAGCGATGAGACCCAGTACTTC. This codes for CAISARTSGSDETQYF.

The CDR3, as DNA: TGCAGCGTTGCGGGACAGGGGGACCAAGAGACCCAGTACTTC. It is translated as CSVAGQGDQETQYF. This rearrangement joins TRBV29-1 to TRBJ2-5; 11 bases are shared with TRBD1. Trimming removed 4 bases from V and 0 bases from J; junction bases left unmatched: 1. The CDR3 is made up of 14 amino acids. The germline V gene has CDR1 SQVTM and CDR2 ANQGSEA.

This clonotype was found many times. CDR3 protein: CASSAGHSFWGYTF. CDR3 coding DNA: TGTGCCAGCAGTGCAGGGCATAGTTTTTGGGGCTACACCTTC. V is TRBV2 and J is TRBJ1-2, with D possibly matching TRBD1 (5 bases). Germline CDR1 and CDR2: SNHLY and FYNNEI. The CDR3 totals 14 residues. The germline V and J ends were trimmed by 4 bases and 8 bases, with 17 bases remaining between them.

The CDR3 nucleotides are TGTGCCAGCAGACACTCGGGGACCCAGTACTTC. Protein sequence: CASRHSGTQYF. The V call is TRBV12-3 or TRBV12-4, the J call TRBJ2-5; D unclear. The CDR3 is 11 amino acids. The V and J ends lost 6 bases and 7 bases respectively, with 9 bases between them.

This clonotype has more than one count but fewer than ten. The chain has TRBV9 and TRBJ2-7; 11 bases agree with TRBD1. The CDR3 consists of 15 residues. In germline, CDR1 is SGDLS, CDR2 YYNGEE. Trimming cost V 3 bases and J 7 bases; bases outside gene matches: 9. The CDR3 loop is CASSAARTGGSEQYF. In DNA, the CDR3 is TGTGCCAGCAGCGCAGCACGGACAGGGGGCTCAGAGCAGTACTTC.

This clonotype occurred many times. In DNA, the CDR3 is TGCAGCGTTCCCTCCCGCGTATCAGGGGTGGAGACCCAGTACTTC. Protein sequence: CSVPSRVSGVETQYF. The chain couples TRBV29-1 to TRBJ2-5, with a weak D call TRBD1 (6 bases). The CDR3 extends over 15 amino acids. Per the germline V gene, CDR1 is SQVTM and CDR2 is ANQGSEA. The ends were cut back, 5 bases at V and 5 bases at J, with 21 bases in the middle.

To note about this clonotype: At one boundary the junction diverges from the germline segment, which might be a read error. V usage is TRBV7-9 and J usage is TRBJ2-5, with D unresolved. Germline-derived CDR1 and CDR2 are SEHNR and FQNEAQ (reference sequence). The CDR3 is 11 amino acids. For the CDR3, the DNA is TGTGCCAGCATCACGCAAGAGGCCCAGTACTTC. It codes for CASITQEAQYF.

This clonotype was recorded at least ten times. The chain recombines TRBV20-1 with TRBJ1-2, with D unresolved. V was cut by 5 bases and J by 10 bases, with 11 bases left in between. This CDR3 has 10 residues. Germline CDR1 is DFQATT and CDR2 is SNEGSKA (reference sequence). The CDR3 loop reads CSAPQFFYTF. The DNA for the CDR3 is TGCAGTGCTCCACAGTTCTTCTACACCTTC.

CDR3 loop: CASSVIPSTESYTF. CDR3 DNA sequence: TGTGCCAGCAGCGTAATCCCCTCGACGGAGAGCTACACCTTC. The gene calls are TRBV9 and TRBJ1-2; D is unclear. The V gene lost 1 base and the J gene lost 9 bases, with 16 bases spanning the gap. Germline V gene data show CDR1 as SGDLS and CDR2 as YYNGEE. The CDR3 has 14 amino acids.

This clonotype has ten or more counts. V gene TRBV10-3 combines with J gene TRBJ2-7, with TRBD1 as a possible D gene (6 bases). The V end was cut by 6 bases, the J end by 5 bases, with 8 bases between. Germline CDR1 reads ENHRY; CDR2 reads SYGVKD. The CDR3 spans 11 residues. This chain's CDR3 is CAIRDSNEQYF. CDR3 DNA sequence: TGTGCCATCAGGGACAGCAACGAGCAGTACTTC.

The rearrangement uses TRBV24-1 and TRBJ1-2; D uncertain. Between the trimmed V and J ends, which lost 2 bases and 4 bases, there was a span of 7 bases. Germline lookup yields CDR1 KGHDR and CDR2 SFDVKD. CDR3 length: 13 amino acids. CDR3 nucleotide sequence: TGTGCCACCAGTGATTGGGCCTTCTATGGCTACACCTTC. It codes for CATSDWAFYGYTF.